These 21 T cell receptor beta chains share one sample of origin, sequenced in a study of T-cell memory formation after mild COVID-19 (dated by TCRdb to the early 2020s). Libraries came from 5' RACE. These reads were obtained on an Illumina NovaSeq 6000. TCRdb reprocessed the public reads (quality trimming at Q25 with fastp, clone calling with MiXCR) and kept in-frame beta chains. Rows merge per CDR3 protein into single entries with the most common DNA and genes. The sample has 25,000 to 35,000 distinct CDR3 sequences on record, about 7.4% of them singletons. 14% of the sample belongs to the ten largest clones. Sequencing was carried out using PBMCs or a T cell subset sorted from them (not recorded which). All receptors come from an adult woman who had mild COVID-19 (a few samples of this study predate the infection). The sample titles of this study are shuffled in the database, so cell type and time point are left out; the donor was told from shared clones.

This clonotype has ten or more counts. The chain links TRBV2 to TRBJ1-6; D is possibly TRBD1 (5 bases). The CDR3 contains 17 residues. Trimming took off 7 bases at V and 7 bases at J, with 23 bases between the two ends. Germline values: CDR1 SNHLY, CDR2 FYNNEI. CDR3 loop: CASNPRWGSFGNSPLHF. The CDR3 coding sequence is TGTGCCAGCAATCCGAGATGGGGCTCTTTCGGGAATTCACCCCTCCACTTT.

This clonotype was seen many times. The rearrangement uses TRBV3-1 and TRBJ2-1; perhaps TRBD1 as D (6 bases). Trimming stripped 1 base from V and 3 bases from J, with 10 bases between. CDR1 and CDR2 from the germline V gene are LGHDT and YNNKEL (reference sequence). The CDR3 spans 15 residues. CDR3: CASSQGDTGYNEQFF. The CDR3 DNA sequence: TGTGCCAGCAGCCAAGGGGACACGGGCTACAATGAGCAGTTCTTC.

This clonotype was detected ten times or more. This sequence joins TRBV7-9 and TRBJ2-3, with D uncertain. This CDR3 has 14 residues. Germline V gives CDR1 SEHNR, CDR2 FQNEAQ (reference sequence). V lost 5 bases to trimming and J lost 5 bases, with 14 bases between them. CDR3 coding DNA: TGTGCCAGCAGCCCAGAAGGGATGGGAGATACGCAGTATTTT. Translating gives CASSPEGMGDTQYF.

Many counts were recorded for this clonotype. The chain carries TRBV2 and TRBJ2-7; 10 bases line up with TRBD1. This CDR3 is 13 amino acids long. J gave up 4 bases and V 7 bases, and 4 bases lay outside the gene matches. Germline V gene lookup returns CDR1 SNHLY and CDR2 FYNNEI. The CDR3 nucleotides are TGTGCCAGCAAACGGGACAGGGGTTACGAGCAGTACTTC. This sequence encodes CASKRDRGYEQYF.

At least ten counts were recorded for this clonotype. V is TRBV7-3 and J is TRBJ1-1; TRBD1 matches 12 bases. CDR3 length: 15 residues. V shed 3 bases, J shed 6 bases, and the junction held 5 bases outside the gene matches. Germline-derived CDR1 and CDR2 are SGHTA and FQGTGA. CDR3: CASSLGGQGAAEAFF. Written as DNA, the CDR3 is TGTGCCAGCAGCTTGGGGGGACAGGGGGCGGCTGAAGCTTTCTTT.

This clonotype came up many times. The DNA for the CDR3 is TGCAGTGCTAGAAAGGGTAATTTCTACGAGCAGTACTTC. Encoded protein: CSARKGNFYEQYF. The chain recombines TRBV20-1 with TRBJ2-7; D is ambiguous. The germline V gene has CDR1 DFQATT and CDR2 SNEGSKA (reference sequence). The CDR3 sequence is 13 residues long. With 2 bases removed from V and 3 bases from J, the gap between germline ends came to 11 bases.

This clonotype appeared many times. The chain carries TRBV12-3 or TRBV12-4 and TRBJ2-1; 11 bases align to TRBD2. With V trimmed by 6 bases and J by 7 bases, 14 bases remained unmatched. The CDR3 covers 17 residues. The CDR3 loop is CASSPGSGRAVMNEQFF. DNA of the CDR3: TGTGCCAGCAGCCCCGGTAGCGGGAGGGCCGTTATGAATGAGCAGTTCTTC.

This clonotype was seen ten or more times. The chain couples TRBV5-1 to TRBJ2-5; the match to TRBD1 covers 7 bases. Germline CDR1 is SGHRS and CDR2 is YFSETQ. The V and J ends lost 5 bases and 2 bases, in that order; junction bases with no gene match: 6. CDR3 length equals 14 residues. The CDR3 DNA reads as TGCGCCAGCAGGCCCGGGACAGCTCAAGAGACCCAGTACTTC. Translated, it gives CASRPGTAQETQYF.

This clonotype has at least ten counts. The J gene is TRBJ1-5, the V gene TRBV1. TRBV1 is an annotated pseudogene. The CDR3 spans 18 residues. CDR3 loop: CTSSQEGGGKRGNQPQHF. For the CDR3, the DNA is TGCACCAGCAGCCAAGAAGGTGGAGGGAAAAGGGGCAATCAGCCCCAGCATTTT.

In this sample, this clonotype turned up many times. The V and J genes are TRBV7-8 and TRBJ2-1, with TRBD2 matching over 10 bases. This CDR3 spans 15 amino acids. Per the germline V gene, CDR1 is SGHVS and CDR2 is FQNEAQ. V was pared by 5 bases and J by 5 bases, with 6 bases of the junction left unmatched. CDR3 amino acids: CASSPTSGFDNEQFF. CDR3 in DNA: TGTGCCAGCAGCCCGACTAGCGGGTTCGACAATGAGCAGTTCTTC.

This clonotype was seen repeatedly, ten times or more. J is TRBJ2-1 and V is TRBV7-9, with 9 nucleotides matching TRBD2. Trimming at V came to 5 bases and at J to 6 bases, leaving 11 bases not matched to a gene. The germline CDR1 and CDR2 sequences are SEHNR and FQNEAQ (reference sequence). This CDR3 has 16 amino acids. CDR3 bases: TGTGCCAGCAGCCCACGCGGTAGCGGGAGAGTCAATGAGCAGTTCTTC. Translating gives CASSPRGSGRVNEQFF.

This clonotype has a count of ten or more. CDR3: CASSLGLANPKETQYF. The DNA for the CDR3 is TGTGCCAGCAGCTTGGGACTAGCGAACCCGAAGGAGACCCAGTACTTC. The V and J genes are TRBV5-6 and TRBJ2-5; 8 nucleotides align to TRBD2. CDR3 length equals 16 residues. Trimming removed 0 bases from V and 5 bases from J; junction bases left unmatched: 9. Per germline, CDR1 SGHDT and CDR2 YYEEEE.

This clonotype came up many times. This rearrangement joins TRBV20-1 to TRBJ1-2; 7 bases match TRBD1. The V segment lost 3 bases and the J segment 4 bases; nucleotides outside the gene matches: 5. CDR1 DFQATT and CDR2 SNEGSKA come from the germline V gene (reference sequence). This CDR3 has 13 residues. The CDR3 loop reads CSASAGQPYGYTF. CDR3 DNA sequence: TGCAGTGCTAGTGCGGGACAGCCCTATGGCTACACCTTC.

In this sample, this clonotype turned up many times. This chain joins TRBV20-1 and TRBJ1-5, with D tentatively TRBD1 (6 bases). Germline values: CDR1 DFQATT, CDR2 SNEGSKA (reference sequence). The CDR3 sequence is 13 residues long. The V end lost 6 bases, the J end lost 5 bases, and 14 bases lay between the germline ends. CDR3 amino acids: CSAIGGFHQPQHF. CDR3 bases: TGCAGTGCGATCGGGGGCTTCCATCAGCCCCAGCATTTT.

The gene calls are TRBV19 and TRBJ1-5, with 7 positions matching TRBD1. V lost 6 bases to trimming and J lost 4 bases; unmatched junction nucleotides: 6. The germline V gene has CDR1 LNHDA and CDR2 SQIVND (reference sequence). The CDR3 has 14 amino acids. The CDR3 spells CASSNDRDNQPQHF. CDR3 in DNA: TGTGCCAGTAGCAACGACAGGGATAATCAGCCCCAGCATTTT.

This clonotype was picked up many times. The genes are TRBV19 and TRBJ2-3; D perhaps matches TRBD1 (6 bases). Trimming left V 5 bases short and J 0 bases short, with 15 bases between. CDR3 length: 16 amino acids. CDR1 is LNHDA and CDR2 is SQIVND in the germline V gene (reference sequence). The CDR3 DNA follows: TGTGCCAGTAGTTTCCTCCTGGGGGCTAGCACAGATACGCAGTATTTT. Protein product: CASSFLLGASTDTQYF.

This clonotype has a count of ten or more. This rearrangement joins TRBV20-1 to TRBJ1-2; D gene ambiguous. V was trimmed by 0 bases and J by 4 bases, leaving 12 bases between them. Germline CDR1 is DFQATT and CDR2 is SNEGSKA (reference sequence). The length of the CDR3 is 14 residues. The CDR3 loop is CSARDPTGVYGYTF. The CDR3 DNA reads TGCAGTGCTAGAGATCCTACGGGAGTCTATGGCTACACCTTC.

The chain has TRBV19 and TRBJ2-7; 14 nucleotides agree with TRBD2. This CDR3 region has 18 residues. V gave up 3 bases and J gave up 2 bases; unmatched junction bases: 9. Germline CDR1 LNHDA, CDR2 SQIVND (reference sequence). In nucleotides, the CDR3 is TGTGCCAGTAGTATTTCGGGGACTAGCGGGAGTTCTACCTACGAGCAGTACTTC. This gives the protein CASSISGTSGSSTYEQYF.

This clonotype appeared many times. The chain is built from TRBV7-9 and TRBJ1-2; D gene ambiguous. The CDR3 totals 13 residues. Germline V lookup: CDR1 SEHNR, CDR2 FQNEAQ (reference sequence). V shed 10 bases and J shed 4 bases, with 16 bases lying between them. The CDR3 region has the DNA TGTGCCACCGGGGAGGGTAGGACCTATGGCTACACCTTC. This sequence encodes CATGEGRTYGYTF. The whole variable domain, remainder taken from reference TRBV7-9 and TRBJ1-2, is DTGVSQNPRHKITKRGQNVTFRCDPISEHNRLYWYRQTLGQGPEFLTYFQNEAQLEKSRLLSDRFSAERPKGSFSTLEIQRTEQGDSAMYLCATGEGRTYGYTFGSGTRLTVV.

This clonotype was counted many times. The chain joins TRBV9 to TRBJ1-3; D uncertain. Germline V lookup: CDR1 SGDLS, CDR2 YYNGEE. The CDR3 is 15 amino acids. Trimming took off 0 bases at V and 3 bases at J, with 10 bases between the two ends. CDR3 coding DNA: TGTGCCAGCAGCGTAGGATCCGTGGTTGGAAACACCATATATTTT. Its translation is CASSVGSVVGNTIYF.

This clonotype has at least ten counts. V and J are TRBV29-1 and TRBJ2-5; no firm D call. Trimming pared 0 bases from V and 5 bases from J, leaving 10 bases between. CDR3 length equals 13 residues. The V gene's germline CDR1 is SQVTM and CDR2 ANQGSEA. CDR3 protein: CSVEDFGLETQYF. The CDR3 DNA sequence: TGCAGCGTTGAAGATTTTGGATTGGAGACCCAGTACTTC.